One T cell receptor beta chain is described in this entry. Peripheral blood came from all dose cohorts at three timepoints. This sample is drawn from a study of OX40 agonist ivuxolimab in advanced cancers. The overall study: Recorded diagnoses for dose-escalation patients were hepatocellular carcinoma, melanoma, renal cell or head and neck cancer. Two patients with cutaneous melanoma and one with hepatocellular carcinoma, three in total, showed partial responses.

The CDR3 totals 16 residues. The V and J ends lost 0 bases and 3 bases, in that order; junction bases with no gene match: 6. Clones were sequenced by immunoSEQ multiplex PCR, and TCRdb holds only the in-frame ones, with some missing. The data contain approximately 44,000 clones, around 83% of them singletons. Sequencing used CD4+ or CD8+ T cells sorted from blood, obtained in a trial of the OX40 agonist ivuxolimab. This chain links TRBV23-1 with TRBJ2-7, with TRBD2 identical over 9 bases. TRBV23-1 is an ORF; its function is uncertain. This TCR derives from an adult with an advanced solid tumor such as melanoma, head and neck, liver or kidney cancer. DNA of the CDR3: TGCGCCAGCAGTCAATCTTGGGGGCGGGAGGGCTACGAGCAGTACTTC. It codes for CASSQSWGREGYEQYF.